The 27 T cell receptor beta chains below come from one sample, sequenced in a study of cytomegalovirus exposure and HLA in healthy donors. In the PCR, 60 Vbeta and 13 Jbeta primers were used. The data were produced by immunoSEQ multiplex PCR, yet TCRdb's version contains in-frame clones alone and is incomplete. The profile shows 200,000 to 250,000 clones, around 83% of them singletons. Specimen: PBMCs. The receptors were gathered from a girl between 10 and 17 years old in good health and CMV-seronegative.

V is TRBV5-1 and J is TRBJ2-3, with 7 bases fitting TRBD1. Germline V gives CDR1 SGHRS, CDR2 YFSETQ. V shed 0 bases, J shed 3 bases, and the junction held 10 bases outside the gene matches. CDR3 length equals 17 residues. For the CDR3, the DNA is TGCGCCAGCAGCTTGGCCAGGGACAGCCGAGGGACAGATACGCAGTATTTT. This sequence encodes CASSLARDSRGTDTQYF.

The chain employs TRBV28 and TRBJ1-1; TRBD1 aligns across 7 bases. Per germline, CDR1 MDHEN and CDR2 SYDVKM. The CDR3 is 18 amino acids. Trimming at V came to 2 bases and at J to 2 bases, leaving 14 bases not matched to a gene. CDR3 protein: CASSLNRQGLGFNTEAFF. CDR3 DNA sequence: TGTGCCAGCAGTTTAAATCGACAGGGCTTGGGATTTAACACTGAAGCTTTCTTT.

V and J are TRBV18 and TRBJ1-1; a possible D gene is TRBD1 (5 bases). Trimming left V 1 base short and J 5 bases short, with 14 bases between. The CDR3 totals 15 residues. The germline V gene has CDR1 KGHSH and CDR2 LQKENI. Here the CDR3 reads CASSPRSQGMTEAFF. As DNA, the CDR3 is TGTGCCAGCTCACCACGATCGCAGGGAATGACTGAAGCTTTCTTT. Full variable domain (outside the CDR3, taken from reference TRBV18 and TRBJ1-1): NAGVMQNPRHLVRRRGQEARLRCSPMKGHSHVYWYRQLPEEGLKFMVYLQKENIIDESGMPKERFSAEFPKEGPSILRIQQVVRGDSAAYFCASSPRSQGMTEAFFGQGTRLTVV.

This chain connects TRBV28 to TRBJ2-3, with 9 bases identical to TRBD1. V lost 5 bases and J lost 5; bases outside the gene matches: 14. CDR3 length equals 17 residues. The germline V gene has CDR1 MDHEN and CDR2 SYDVKM. This CDR3 reads CASSTQSTGGERDTQYF. CDR3 bases: TGTGCCAGCAGTACCCAATCGACAGGGGGAGAGAGAGATACGCAGTATTTT.

This chain links TRBV29-1 with TRBJ1-2; TRBD1 agrees at 7 bases. V lost 5 bases to trimming and J lost 1 base; unmatched junction nucleotides: 7. The length of the CDR3 is 14 residues. Germline V gene lookup returns CDR1 SQVTM and CDR2 ANQGSEA. The CDR3 bases are TGCAGCGTTCAAGGACAGGACCATAACTATGGCTACACCTTC. Protein product: CSVQGQDHNYGYTF.

The V gene is TRBV6-5, the J gene TRBJ1-1, with D unresolved. The CDR3 is 12 residues long. Germline CDR1 and CDR2: MNHEY and SVGAGI. V was clipped by 10 bases and J by 2 bases, with 11 bases between them. The CDR3 DNA is TGTGCCACTCTCGAGAGAAACACTGAAGCTTTCTTT. Its translation is CATLERNTEAFF.

The V and J genes are TRBV30 and TRBJ2-3; a weak D match, TRBD2 (5 bases). The V gene's germline CDR1 is GTSNPN and CDR2 SVGIG (reference sequence). This CDR3 region has 15 residues. Trimming shortened V by 2 bases and J by 0 bases, and 12 bases separated the two germline ends. DNA of the CDR3: TGTGCCTGGAGTTCTTTGGGAGAGAGCACAGATACGCAGTATTTT. Protein: CAWSSLGESTDTQYF.

Points on this clone: Compared with germline, one end of the junction differs, possibly owing to a read error. V is TRBV7-9 and J is TRBJ1-6; D gene unclear. The CDR3 length is 12 residues. Germline values: CDR1 SEHNR, CDR2 FQNEAQ (reference sequence). The CDR3 region has the DNA TGTTCCAGCAGCTTCAGTAATTCACCCCTCCACTTT. Protein sequence: CSSSFSNSPLHF.

This clone was observed a few times. This sequence joins TRBV28 and TRBJ2-3; D is ambiguous. CDR3 length: 14 amino acids. Germline assignment: CDR1 MDHEN and CDR2 SYDVKM. Trimming cost V 2 bases and J 0 bases, with 6 bases left between them. CDR3 nucleotides: TGTGCCAGCAGTTTAACATCTAGCACAGATACGCAGTATTTT. Translating it yields CASSLTSSTDTQYF.

The chain couples TRBV28 to TRBJ2-5, with 8 bases that match TRBD1. After removal of 7 bases from V and 2 bases from J, the junction contained 6 bases not matched to a gene. This CDR3 is built from 14 residues. Germline V gives CDR1 MDHEN, CDR2 SYDVKM. The chain's CDR3 is CASNDRGLQETQYF. The CDR3 nucleotides are TGTGCCAGCAACGACAGGGGCCTTCAAGAGACCCAGTACTTC.

V gene TRBV29-1 combines with J gene TRBJ2-2; TRBD1 is a possible D gene (5 bases). V was clipped by 4 bases and J by 4 bases, with 13 bases between them. This CDR3 is built from 14 residues. Per the germline V gene, CDR1 is SQVTM and CDR2 is ANQGSEA. The CDR3 is CSVAGASLTGELFF. DNA of the CDR3: TGCAGCGTTGCTGGGGCTTCCCTCACCGGGGAGCTGTTTTTT.

The chain couples TRBV13 to TRBJ2-3, with unresolved D. CDR3 length equals 13 residues. V lost 5 bases, J lost 6 bases, and 12 bases lay in between. Per germline, CDR1 PRHDT and CDR2 FYEKMQ (reference sequence). Here the CDR3 reads CASSPGLVDTQYF. The CDR3 DNA is TGTGCCAGCAGCCCCGGGTTGGTGGATACGCAGTATTTT. Combining the CDR3 with reference TRBV13 and TRBJ2-3 gives the whole variable domain AAGVIQSPRHLIKEKRETATLKCYPIPRHDTVYWYQQGPGQDPQFLISFYEKMQSDKGSIPDRFSAQQFSDYHSELNMSSLELGDSALYFCASSPGLVDTQYFGPGTRLTVL.

The V and J genes are TRBV7-2 and TRBJ2-1; 8 nucleotides agree with TRBD1. Trimming took 1 base from V and 5 from J; bases not matched to a gene: 4. The CDR3 runs to 15 residues. Germline lookup yields CDR1 SGHTA and CDR2 FQGNSA. The CDR3 here is CASSLGTGLHNEQFF. The CDR3 DNA is TGTGCCAGCAGCTTAGGGACAGGGCTCCACAATGAGCAGTTCTTC.

About this clone itself: The germline gene is not matched at one end of the junction; a read error may be the cause. Other DNA sequences of this sample code for an identical CDR3. This chain links TRBV9 with TRBJ1-6, with TRBD1 matching over 7 bases. The CDR3 has 15 residues. In germline, CDR1 is SGDLS, CDR2 YYNGEE. The CDR3, as DNA: TGTGCCAGCAGCCCGCAGGGGGAGGCGGGTTCACCTCTCCACTTT. It yields the protein CASSPQGEAGSPLHF.

The chain uses TRBV4-3 and TRBJ2-7, with D possibly being TRBD2 (6 bases). Germline V gene sequence: CDR1 LGHNA, CDR2 YSLEER. CDR3 size: 14 residues. Trimming stripped 3 bases from V and 3 bases from J, with 12 bases between. CDR3 region: CASSQGGLDYEQYF. The CDR3 nucleotides are TGCGCCAGCAGCCAGGGGGGTCTGGACTACGAGCAGTACTTC.

The rearrangement links TRBV9 to TRBJ2-7; weak D call: TRBD1 (6 bases). Germline lookup yields CDR1 SGDLS and CDR2 YYNGEE. This CDR3 comprises 16 residues. Trimming stripped 4 bases from V and 2 bases from J, with 19 bases between. The CDR3 DNA is TGTGCCAGCAGCCCCCTCCCGGGACAAGGGGCCTACGAGCAGTACTTC. This sequence encodes CASSPLPGQGAYEQYF.

The chain links TRBV25-1 to TRBJ2-3, with D maybe TRBD2 (6 bases). Germline V gives CDR1 MGHDK, CDR2 SYGVNS. This CDR3 is built from 15 residues. Trimming removed 6 bases from V and 2 bases from J, with 15 bases in between. This chain's CDR3 is CASRGVGLITDTQYF. The CDR3 DNA is TGTGCCAGCAGGGGGGTGGGACTGATCACAGATACGCAGTATTTT.

This sequence joins TRBV5-4 and TRBJ2-1, with D uncertain. The germline CDR1 and CDR2 sequences are SGHNT and YYREEE (reference sequence). The ends were cut back, 6 bases at V and 3 bases at J, with 13 bases in the middle. The length of the CDR3 is 14 residues. The CDR3 bases are TGTGCCAGCATCGAGTACCCAGGCTACAATGAGCAGTTCTTC. It codes for CASIEYPGYNEQFF.

The chain combines TRBV9 with TRBJ1-2; no clear D. Germline lookup yields CDR1 SGDLS and CDR2 YYNGEE. V lost 0 bases and J lost 0, with 9 bases in between. CDR3 length: 15 residues. The CDR3 region has the DNA TGTGCCAGCAGCGTAGAGCAGGCCCCTAACTATGGCTACACCTTC. It yields the protein CASSVEQAPNYGYTF.

The chain recombines TRBV18 with TRBJ2-7, with D perhaps TRBD2 (6 bases). V lost 3 bases and J lost 6, with 12 bases in between. The CDR3 is 13 amino acids. Germline-derived CDR1 and CDR2 are KGHSH and LQKENI. CDR3 residues: CASSPGTDAEQYF. Here the CDR3 DNA reads TGTGCCAGCTCACCCGGGACTGACGCCGAGCAGTACTTC. Full variable domain (rest looked up from reference TRBV18 and TRBJ2-7): NAGVMQNPRHLVRRRGQEARLRCSPMKGHSHVYWYRQLPEEGLKFMVYLQKENIIDESGMPKERFSAEFPKEGPSILRIQQVVRGDSAAYFCASSPGTDAEQYFGPGTRLTVT.

The rearrangement joins TRBV30 to TRBJ1-2; no definite D call. Trimming pared 1 base from V and 7 bases from J, leaving 13 bases between. The CDR3 totals 13 residues. The germline CDR1 and CDR2 sequences are GTSNPN and SVGIG (reference sequence). CDR3 amino acids: CAWSAVHHSGYTF. As DNA, the CDR3 is TGTGCCTGGAGTGCGGTCCATCACAGTGGCTACACCTTC.

This chain connects TRBV28 to TRBJ1-1; TRBD1 matches at 8 bases. The trim removed 6 bases at V and 6 bases at J, leaving 9 bases unmatched. Germline V gene data show CDR1 as MDHEN and CDR2 as SYDVKM. The CDR3 is 14 residues long. CDR3 DNA sequence: TGTGCCAGCAGCCCGGGACAGGAGCGCTCTGAAGCTTTCTTT. It translates to CASSPGQERSEAFF.

The V and J genes are TRBV6-1 and TRBJ1-3; D gene uncertain. Germline V lookup: CDR1 MNHNS, CDR2 SASEGT. CDR3 size: 14 residues. With 2 bases removed from V and 2 bases from J, the gap between germline ends came to 7 bases. The CDR3: CASSESVTGNTIYF. The CDR3 DNA sequence: TGTGCCAGCAGTGAATCGGTCACTGGAAACACCATATATTTT.

The chain uses TRBV5-6 and TRBJ2-5, with D maybe TRBD2 (6 bases). The V and J ends lost 0 bases and 5 bases respectively, with 11 bases between them. The CDR3 length is 14 residues. Germline CDR1 is SGHDT and CDR2 is YYEEEE. This chain's CDR3 is CASSLVSRGETQYF. CDR3 nucleotides: TGTGCCAGCAGCTTGGTATCCCGGGGGGAGACCCAGTACTTC.

There are a few counts of this clone. In DNA, the CDR3 is TGTGCCAGCAGTTACGCCGGGGTCGGGTCTGGCTACACCTTC. Protein product: CASSYAGVGSGYTF. The rearrangement joins TRBV6-5 to TRBJ1-2; no reliable D call. Trimming took 2 bases from V and 7 from J, leaving 14 bases between them. This CDR3 is 14 amino acids long. Germline values: CDR1 MNHEY, CDR2 SVGAGI.

V gene TRBV27 combines with J gene TRBJ1-5; D gene unclear. The CDR3 is 15 amino acids. Germline CDR1 reads MNHEY; CDR2 reads SMNVEV (reference sequence). The V and J ends lost 0 bases and 3 bases respectively, with 9 bases between them. CDR3: CASSLSGSLNQPQHF. The DNA of the CDR3 is TGTGCCAGCAGTTTATCCGGGTCCCTCAATCAGCCCCAGCATTTT.

V and J are TRBV4-1 and TRBJ1-4, with no clear D. Germline V gives CDR1 MGHRA, CDR2 YSYEKL. The CDR3 extends over 18 amino acids. V lost 8 bases to trimming and J lost 0 bases, with 22 bases between them. The CDR3: CASSRIPRSKTTNEKLFF. CDR3 nucleotide sequence: TGCGCCAGCTCCAGAATCCCCAGATCAAAAACAACTAATGAAAAACTGTTTTTT.